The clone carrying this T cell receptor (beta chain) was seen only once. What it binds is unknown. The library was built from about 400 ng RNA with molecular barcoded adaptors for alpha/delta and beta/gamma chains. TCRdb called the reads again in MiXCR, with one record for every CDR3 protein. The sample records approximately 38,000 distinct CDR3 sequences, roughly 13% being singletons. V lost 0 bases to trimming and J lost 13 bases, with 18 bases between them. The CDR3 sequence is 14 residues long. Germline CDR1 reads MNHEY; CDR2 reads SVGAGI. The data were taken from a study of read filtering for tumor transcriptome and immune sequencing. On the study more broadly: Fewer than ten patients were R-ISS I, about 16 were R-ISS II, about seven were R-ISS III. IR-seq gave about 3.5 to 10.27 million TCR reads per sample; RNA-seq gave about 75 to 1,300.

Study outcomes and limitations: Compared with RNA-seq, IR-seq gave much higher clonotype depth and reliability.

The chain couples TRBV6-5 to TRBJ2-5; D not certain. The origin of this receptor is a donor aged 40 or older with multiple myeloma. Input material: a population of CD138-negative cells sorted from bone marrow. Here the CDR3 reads CASSYSRIGRRTYF. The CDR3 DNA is TGTGCCAGCAGTTACTCGAGGATCGGCCGACGGACGTACTTC.